The 17 T cell receptor beta chains presented below share a single source sample, sequenced in a study of blood T cell repertoires in COVID-19. The table came from immunoSEQ multiplex PCR; TCRdb's copy has only in-frame clones and leaves some out. The sample lists 95,000 to 110,000 clones, roughly four fifths occurring once. Sequencing used peripheral blood. These receptors were collected from an elderly woman with active or convalescent COVID-19.

The CDR3 sequence: CASSPQTGQQTQYF. CDR3 DNA: TGTGCCAGCTCACCTCAGACAGGGCAGCAGACCCAGTACTTC. The gene calls are TRBV18 and TRBJ2-5; 7 positions match TRBD1. The CDR3 length is 14 residues. Germline values: CDR1 KGHSH, CDR2 LQKENI. J gave up 6 bases and V 3 bases, and 7 bases lay outside the gene matches.

This chain connects TRBV4-2 to TRBJ2-3; 11 nucleotides align to TRBD2. The trim removed 4 bases at V and 4 bases at J, leaving 10 bases unmatched. Germline CDR1 is LGHNA and CDR2 is YNFKEQ. This CDR3 has 17 residues. The CDR3 DNA follows: TGTGCCAGCAGCCCCTATAGCGGGGGGGCCGGAGCAGATACGCAGTATTTT. Residues: CASSPYSGGAGADTQYF.

The chain has TRBV6-5 and TRBJ1-4; no clear D. The CDR3 runs to 15 residues. The germline V gene has CDR1 MNHEY and CDR2 SVGAGI. Trimming removed 7 bases at V and 4 bases at J, with 16 bases between. In nucleotides, the CDR3 is TGTGCCAGCATTCGAGCACCACTCTTTAATGAAAAACTGTTTTTT. This encodes CASIRAPLFNEKLFF.

V is TRBV12-3 or TRBV12-4 and J is TRBJ2-7; D gene uncertain. Trimming stripped 3 bases from V and 7 bases from J, with 10 bases between. The CDR3 runs to 12 residues. The CDR3 spells CASSLRPGEQYF. DNA for the CDR3: TGTGCCAGCAGTTTGCGGCCCGGGGAGCAGTACTTC.

The sample holds one count of this clone. The chain joins TRBV11-3 to TRBJ1-1; D possibly corresponds to TRBD1 (5 bases). Germline CDR1 and CDR2: SGHNT and YENEEA. Between the trimmed V and J ends, which lost 5 bases and 1 base, there was a span of 8 bases. The CDR3 has 13 amino acids. As DNA, the CDR3 is TGTGCCAGCAGCGTTACAGGGAACACTGAAGCTTTCTTT. Translating it yields CASSVTGNTEAFF.

The chain is built from TRBV6-5 and TRBJ2-1, with D possibly matching TRBD1 (5 bases). Germline values: CDR1 MNHEY, CDR2 SVGAGI. The CDR3 covers 13 residues. V shed 4 bases and J shed 9 bases, with 13 bases lying between them. This chain's CDR3 is CASSSQAPAEQFF. In DNA form, the CDR3 reads TGTGCCAGCAGTTCACAGGCACCAGCTGAGCAGTTCTTC.

This clone occurred once. Additional DNA sequences in this sample encode the identical CDR3. This sequence joins TRBV7-2 and TRBJ2-7; 13 bases map to TRBD2. CDR3 length equals 14 residues. CDR1 is SGHTA and CDR2 is FQGNSA in the germline V gene. With 5 bases clipped from V and 3 bases from J, the junction kept 1 base outside the gene matches. The CDR3, as DNA: TGTGCCAGCAGCCGGACTAGCGGGAGCTACGAGCAGTACTTC. The encoded protein is CASSRTSGSYEQYF.

DNA of the CDR3: TGCGCCAGCAGCCAGACAAATTTCGGTGGCTACACCTTC. This encodes CASSQTNFGGYTF. The J gene is TRBJ1-2, the V gene TRBV4-1; D unresolved. The germline V gene encodes CDR1 MGHRA and CDR2 YSYEKL. CDR3 length: 13 amino acids. Trimming removed 3 bases at V and 7 bases at J, with 12 bases between.

The J gene is TRBJ1-6, the V gene TRBV14; D ambiguous. V lost 1 base to trimming and J lost 10 bases, with 11 bases between them. In germline, CDR1 is SGHDN, CDR2 FVKESK. The CDR3 runs to 14 residues. The CDR3 is CASSQGLRFSPLHF. CDR3 DNA sequence: TGTGCCAGCAGCCAAGGTCTCCGGTTCTCACCCCTCCACTTT.

This clone was picked up a small number of times. The gene calls are TRBV11-2 and TRBJ2-5; D gene ambiguous. Germline V gene data show CDR1 as SGHAT and CDR2 as FQNNGV. The CDR3 loop spans 15 amino acids. The V end was cut by 3 bases, the J end by 2 bases, with 13 bases between. CDR3 region: CASSLTSFPQETQYF. The DNA for the CDR3 is TGTGCCAGCAGCTTGACATCGTTCCCTCAAGAGACCCAGTACTTC.

The chain is built from TRBV6-2 or TRBV6-3 and TRBJ1-1, with D hard to call. The length of the CDR3 is 18 residues. Trimming pared 2 bases from V and 1 base from J, leaving 20 bases between. CDR1 and CDR2 from the germline V gene are MNHEY and SVGEGT. The CDR3 loop is CASSYTRSARERNTEAFF. In DNA, the CDR3 is TGTGCCAGCAGTTACACACGGTCCGCAAGGGAGCGGAACACTGAAGCTTTCTTT.

This clone has just one count. The rearrangement joins TRBV15 to TRBJ1-5; 7 nucleotides agree with TRBD1. V lost 7 bases and J lost 0; bases outside the gene matches: 6. Germline lookup yields CDR1 LNHNV and CDR2 YYDKDF (reference sequence). The CDR3 spans 15 residues. CDR3 sequence (DNA): TGTGCCACCACCTATGGACAGGTTAGCAATCAGCCCCAGCATTTT. It encodes CATTYGQVSNQPQHF.

This chain connects TRBV9 to TRBJ1-2; perhaps TRBD1 as D (6 bases). CDR3 length equals 16 residues. Germline lookup yields CDR1 SGDLS and CDR2 YYNGEE. The V end lost 0 bases, the J end lost 7 bases, and 19 bases lay between the germline ends. CDR3 protein: CASSVDPMTGLAGYTF. The CDR3 DNA reads as TGTGCCAGCAGCGTAGACCCCATGACAGGTTTAGCTGGCTACACCTTC.

This chain links TRBV6-5 with TRBJ1-2, with D possibly matching TRBD1 (5 bases). V lost 2 bases and J 4 bases, leaving 17 bases between the germline ends. The CDR3 contains 16 residues. Looked up from germline, CDR1 is MNHEY and CDR2 is SVGAGI. CDR3 loop: CASSYPVGGESYGYTF. In nucleotides, the CDR3 is TGTGCCAGCAGTTACCCAGTCGGGGGGGAGAGCTATGGCTACACCTTC.

V gene TRBV5-1 combines with J gene TRBJ2-2; D may be TRBD1 (5 bases). The CDR3 contains 15 residues. Germline V lookup: CDR1 SGHRS, CDR2 YFSETQ. V lost 1 base and J 4 bases, leaving 11 bases between the germline ends. The CDR3 coding sequence is TGCGCCAGCAGCTTGCAGGGTTTGGGCACCGGGGAGCTGTTTTTT. Encoded protein: CASSLQGLGTGELFF.

V gene TRBV28 combines with J gene TRBJ2-2; 7 bases map to TRBD2. This CDR3 has 16 amino acids. Germline CDR1 is MDHEN and CDR2 is SYDVKM. V shed 8 bases, J shed 4 bases, and the junction held 13 bases outside the gene matches. CDR3 sequence: CASGRGGSMVTGELFF. DNA of the CDR3: TGTGCCAGCGGGAGGGGCGGGAGTATGGTCACCGGGGAGCTGTTTTTT.

V gene TRBV7-2 combines with J gene TRBJ2-7, with TRBD2 matching 8 bases. CDR1 and CDR2 (germline): SGHTA, FQGNSA. The CDR3 is made up of 15 amino acids. The ends lost 5 bases at V and 6 bases at J; junction bases unmatched: 12. The CDR3, as DNA: TGTGCCAGCAGCCTGGATGCGGGAGGAATCTCCGAGCAGTACTTC. This encodes CASSLDAGGISEQYF.